This T cell receptor (beta chain) was captured in a study of T cell responses to AZD1222 COVID-19 vaccine. Points from the study as a whole: There were vaccine-associated CD4 TCRs across spike, dominant at 160-218 and 743-854. Mostly white British, mostly female donors; authors suggested clonal diversity may be underestimated.

Of note for this clone: The antigen is not known.

The germline CDR1 and CDR2 sequences are SGDLS and YYNGEE. The CDR3 has 18 amino acids. The J segment lost 2 bases and the V segment lost 1 base, leaving 5 bases of the junction unmatched. The repertoire was sequenced with immunoSEQ multiplex PCR; TCRdb's copy has only in-frame clones and lacks some. This repertoire shows approximately 170,000 clones, roughly 87% found once; its top ten account for over 1%. Sequenced material: peripheral blood, taken 28 days after the second AZD1222 dose. The genes are TRBV9 and TRBJ2-3, with 15 bases lining up with TRBD2. The clonotype was recovered from an adult who received the AZD1222 COVID-19 vaccine. In DNA form, the CDR3 reads TGTGCCAGCAGCGTAACGGGACTAGCGGGGGGCATCACAGATACGCAGTATTTT. Translated: CASSVTGLAGGITDTQYF.